This T cell receptor (beta chain) was found in a study of T-cell reconstitution after alpha-beta-depleted transplantation in children (dated by TCRdb to 2015 to 2016). At the level of the whole study: Using TCR repertoire profiling, the study followed T-cell immune reconstitution in a quantitative way in children after TCRalphabeta/CD19-depleted allogeneic hematopoietic cell transplantation. On the study overall, not on this receptor specifically: In some patients, high TCRbeta diversity at day 60 was attributed to recipient T cells and intrathymic progenitors that had survived conditioning. Apparently early alphabetaT-cell count recovery about two months after transplant reportedly relied on only several hundred rapidly expanded clones derived from non-depleted graft cells. Over the following months the frequencies of hyperexpanded clones went down, and after one year T-cell counts and TCRbeta diversity were mostly credited to newly produced T cells.

Reading from cysteine to phenylalanine, the CDR3 counts 17 amino acids. Only the CDR3 DNA is retained, 51 bases long and in frame from the first base. CDR1 and CDR2 (SGHRS, YFSETQ) derive from the germline V gene. The V and J ends are trimmed by 3 bases and 0 bases, leaving 16 bases between them. According to the study, the label for this sample's treatment or condition signals: allogeneic hematopoietic cell transplantation with graft depleted of TCRalphabeta T cells and CD19 B cells. The transplant recipients were children given TCRalphabeta/CD19-depleted allogeneic hematopoietic cell grafts. This clonotype was counted only a few times. The antigen this receptor binds is unknown. Per-base qualities were not stored, and no clone one base away is much larger. Libraries were built with PCR. Sequencing took place on an Illumina HiSeq 2500. Molecular barcoding was employed in the preparation of TCR libraries, with unique molecular identifiers being used to normalize TCRbeta repertoire quantification. Through fastp at Q25 and MiXCR, TCRdb rebuilt clones from the public reads, retaining in-frame beta chains. CDR3 protein duplicates are merged, each entry listing the most common genes and DNA. Here the sample has about 830,000 distinct CDR3 sequences; roughly 16% occur a single time. Around 5% of the sample belongs to the ten largest clones.

The clonotype originates from a male patient younger than 18 who had a stem cell transplant for acute lymphoblastic leukemia, so the T cells may come from the graft donor. This sample comprised PBMCs, mostly from graft donor cells, obtained 360 days after TCRalphabeta/CD19-depleted stem cell transplant. This receptor chain uses TRBV5-1 and TRBJ2-4, with the D segment possibly TRBD1 or TRBD2, each aligning over 5 bases. The CDR3 sequence is CASSSLGADLAKNIQYF. The nucleotides are TGCGCCAGCAGCTCCCTCGGGGCCGACCTAGCCAAAAACATTCAGTACTTC.